The present T cell receptor (beta chain) was sequenced within a study of cytomegalovirus exposure and HLA in healthy donors. The PCR contained 60 Vbeta and 13 Jbeta primers. The repertoire was sequenced with immunoSEQ multiplex PCR; TCRdb's copy has only in-frame clones and lacks some. Recorded for this sample: roughly 45,000 clones. Trimming took 3 bases from V and 0 from J, leaving 8 bases between them. Germline V gene data show CDR1 as SEHNR and CDR2 as FQNEAQ (reference sequence). The CDR3 is 15 amino acids. The chain couples TRBV7-9 to TRBJ2-2; D call uncertain. The sequence came from a woman younger than 45 in good health and CMV-seronegative. Sample: PBMCs. The CDR3 bases are TGTGCCAGCAGCTTTCCCCTTTCGAACACCGGGGAGCTGTTTTTT. It specifies CASSFPLSNTGELFF.